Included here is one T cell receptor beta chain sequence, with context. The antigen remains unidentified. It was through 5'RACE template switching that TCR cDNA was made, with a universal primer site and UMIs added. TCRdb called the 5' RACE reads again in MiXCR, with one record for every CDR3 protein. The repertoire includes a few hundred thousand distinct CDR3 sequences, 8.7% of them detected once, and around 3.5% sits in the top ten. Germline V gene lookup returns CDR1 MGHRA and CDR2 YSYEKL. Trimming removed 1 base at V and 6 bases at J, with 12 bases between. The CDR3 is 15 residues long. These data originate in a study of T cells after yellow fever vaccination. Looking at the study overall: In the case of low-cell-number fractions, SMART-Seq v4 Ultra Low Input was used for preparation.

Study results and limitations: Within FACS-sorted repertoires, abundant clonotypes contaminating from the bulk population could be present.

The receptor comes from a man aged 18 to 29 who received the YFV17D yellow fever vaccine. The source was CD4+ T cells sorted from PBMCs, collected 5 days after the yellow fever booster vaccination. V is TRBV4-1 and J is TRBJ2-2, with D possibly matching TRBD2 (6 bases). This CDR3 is CASSQGDRLAGELFF. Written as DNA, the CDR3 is TGCGCCAGCAGCCAAGGAGACAGACTAGCCGGGGAGCTGTTTTTT.